Sequencing of this TCR beta chain was carried out in a study of cytomegalovirus exposure and HLA in healthy donors. Background on the study: Early on, a data release was issued that held 80 million to 90 million unique TCRs from HLA-typed donors.

The CDR3 runs 15 residues. Germline CDR1 is MNHNY and CDR2 is SVGAGI (reference sequence). V dropped 6 bases and J dropped 2; count of bases not matched to a gene: 6. Study-level results: As was reported, the HLA-A and HLA-B alleles of most subjects were accurately predicted from TCR beta sequences.

On this clone: Its antigen is unknown.

Primers: 60 Vbeta forward and 13 Jbeta reverse. This table comes from immunoSEQ multiplex PCR, and its TCRdb copy is limited to in-frame clones, with some not included. The sample lists 62,000 or so clones, 75% to 85% seen once, with around 4.1% in the top ten. The sequenced sample consisted of PBMCs. This sequence was found in a man aged 25-45 years in good health and CMV-seronegative. This rearrangement joins TRBV6-6 to TRBJ2-3, with 9 bases lining up with TRBD2. This chain's CDR3 is CASRASGGPTDTQYF. DNA of the CDR3: TGTGCCAGCAGGGCGAGCGGGGGGCCCACAGATACGCAGTATTTT.